These T cell receptor beta chains were read from a single sample in a study of Ad26.COV2.S vaccination and SARS-CoV-2 variants. TCRdb's copy holds only in-frame clones and misses some; the assay was immunoSEQ multiplex PCR. This table holds over 400,000 clones, roughly 91% found once. Here the sequenced sample was peripheral blood, taken in a trial of Ad26.COV2.S vaccine versus placebo. The receptor set was obtained from a person between 18 and 65 years old who received the Ad26.COV2.S COVID-19 vaccine or a placebo. Both conserved end residues are part of each CDR3. A D gene is named only where the DNA matches it firmly. For some rows the clone size is stated as once, few or many, or as a class when expanded; others skip it.

>TRBV28|.|TRBD2|TRBJ2-7
CASSLLAELSYEQYF
TGTGCCAGCAGTTTACTAGCGGAACTCTCCTACGAGCAGTACTTC
>TRBV7-2|.|TRBD2|TRBJ2-7
CASSLGAGLAGTAYEQYF
TGTGCCAGCAGCTTGGGCGCCGGACTAGCGGGAACTGCCTACGAGCAGTACTTC
>TRBV9|.|TRBD1|TRBJ2-2
CASSTRTGLNTGELFF
TGTGCCAGCAGCACAAGGACAGGTCTGAACACCGGGGAGCTGTTTTTT
>TRBV7-9|.|TRBD2|TRBJ2-7
CASSPSGGEGSYEQYF
TGTGCCAGCAGCCCTAGCGGAGGAGAAGGCTCCTACGAGCAGTACTTC
>TRBV7-6|.|TRBD2|TRBJ2-1
CASSLEPSGYNEQFF
TGTGCCAGCAGCTTAGAACCTAGCGGGTACAATGAGCAGTTCTTC
>TRBV27|.|TRBD1|TRBJ1-5
CASRESGGTQPQHF
TGTGCCAGCAGGGAATCAGGGGGCACACAGCCCCAGCATTTT
>TRBV5-1|.|.|TRBJ1-1
CASSQKTVTNTEAFF
TGCGCCAGCAGCCAAAAGACGGTTACCAACACTGAAGCTTTCTTT
>TRBV10-3|once|.|TRBJ2-7
CAIQGNYEQYF
TGTGCCATTCAGGGGAACTACGAGCAGTACTTC
>TRBV23-1|.|.|TRBJ2-2
CASSQPTGTPNTGELFF
TGCGCCAGCAGTCAACCAACAGGGACACCGAACACCGGGGAGCTGTTTTTT
>TRBV29-1|.|.|TRBJ2-1
CSGGVLGGNEQFF
TGCAGCGGGGGGGTGTTGGGCGGCAATGAGCAGTTCTTC
>TRBV6-2/TRBV6-3|once|TRBD1|TRBJ1-5
CASSSRQGAVNQPQHF
TGTGCCAGCAGTAGCAGACAGGGGGCGGTCAATCAGCCCCAGCATTTT
>TRBV28|.|TRBD1|TRBJ2-2
CASRNRYTDRGAGELFF
TGTGCCAGCAGGAACCGATACACGGACAGGGGAGCCGGGGAGCTGTTTTTT
>TRBV7-2|.|TRBD1|TRBJ2-6
CASSLAGTGVVSGANVLTF
TGTGCCAGCAGCTTAGCGGGGACAGGGGTCGTCTCTGGGGCCAACGTCCTGACTTTC
>TRBV7-2|.|.|TRBJ1-2
CASSPRDYGYTF
TGTGCCAGCAGCCCGAGGGACTATGGCTACACCTTC
>TRBV28|.|TRBD1|TRBJ2-3
CASMALGQGAFLDTQYF
TGTGCCAGCATGGCCCTAGGACAGGGGGCGTTCTTAGATACGCAGTATTTT
>TRBV3-1/TRBV3-2|.|.|TRBJ2-1
CASSQERSGNEQFF
TGTGCCAGCAGCCAAGAGAGAAGTGGCAATGAGCAGTTCTTC
>TRBV18|.|TRBD2|TRBJ2-3
CASSPLLAGATDTQYF
TGTGCCAGCTCACCCTTACTAGCGGGAGCTACAGATACGCAGTATTTT
>TRBV9|.|.|TRBJ2-1
CASSVGSANEQFF
TGTGCCAGCAGCGTAGGGTCGGCTAATGAGCAGTTCTTC
>TRBV11-2|once|.|TRBJ2-2
CASSLGGRGHNTGELFF
TGTGCCAGCAGCTTAGGGGGTCGGGGGCATAACACCGGGGAGCTGTTTTTT
>TRBV28|few|.|TRBJ2-7
CASSLILGQPQPNYEQYF
TGTGCCAGCAGTCTGATTTTAGGACAGCCGCAACCGAATTACGAGCAGTACTTC
>TRBV5-1|.|.|TRBJ2-5
CASRQNRDQETQYF
TGCGCCAGCAGACAAAACAGGGATCAAGAGACCCAGTACTTC
>TRBV7-7|.|.|TRBJ2-7
CASRYNRSSYEQYF
TGTGCTAGCAGATATAACAGGAGCTCCTACGAGCAGTACTTC
>TRBV6-6|few|.|TRBJ2-5
CASGETQYF
TGTGCCAGCGGAGAGACCCAGTACTTC
>TRBV28|.|TRBD2|TRBJ2-1
CASSLRAGGWGEQFF
TGTGCCAGCAGTTTAAGAGCGGGAGGATGGGGTGAGCAGTTCTTC
>TRBV14|once|TRBD2|TRBJ2-5
CASSQVKLSGSRETQYF
TGTGCCAGCAGCCAAGTAAAGCTGAGCGGGAGTAGAGAGACCCAGTACTTC
>TRBV19|.|.|TRBJ2-1
CASSITGTTYNEQFF
TGTGCCAGTAGTATTACCGGGACCACCTACAATGAGCAGTTCTTC
>TRBV13|.|.|TRBJ2-6
CASRQTVTGANVLTF
TGTGCCAGCAGACAGACAGTAACTGGGGCCAACGTCCTGACTTTC
>TRBV18|.|TRBD1|TRBJ2-7
CASTGQVRDEQYF
TGTGCCAGCACCGGACAGGTGCGCGACGAGCAGTACTTC
>TRBV10-1|.|TRBD1|TRBJ1-5
CASSEWGQGIPQPQHF
TGCGCCAGCAGTGAGTGGGGACAGGGTATTCCTCAGCCCCAGCATTTT
>TRBV27|once|TRBD2|TRBJ2-4
CASIPGLAGVSNIQYF
TGTGCCAGCATTCCCGGACTAGCGGGAGTTTCCAACATTCAGTACTTC
>TRBV5-6|.|.|TRBJ2-3
CATPGHCTDTQYF
TGTGCCACCCCGGGACACTGCACAGATACGCAGTATTTT
>TRBV19|.|.|TRBJ2-5
CASSHNGPQGTVQETQYF
TGTGCCAGTAGCCACAACGGCCCCCAGGGGACCGTACAAGAGACCCAGTACTTC
>TRBV7-2|.|.|TRBJ1-1
CASSSRMVGEAFF
TGTGCCAGCAGCTCGCGGATGGTGGGTGAAGCTTTCTTT
>TRBV27|.|TRBD1|TRBJ2-3
CASSSLRTGGFTDTQYF
TGTGCCAGCAGTTCTTTGAGGACAGGGGGCTTCACAGATACGCAGTATTTT
>TRBV9|.|TRBD2|TRBJ2-3
CASSTRLAGNTDTQYF
TGTGCCAGCAGCACGCGACTAGCGGGGAACACAGATACGCAGTATTTT
>TRBV5-4|.|.|TRBJ2-1
CASSVTTTSSYNEQFF
TGTGCCAGCAGCGTGACGACTACGAGCTCCTACAATGAGCAGTTCTTC
>TRBV25-1|.|.|TRBJ2-5
CASSWAWAVETQYF
TGTGCCAGCAGCTGGGCGTGGGCCGTAGAGACCCAGTACTTC
>TRBV3-1/TRBV3-2|.|TRBD1|TRBJ2-7
CASSQATGGIPEQYF
TGTGCCAGCAGCCAAGCCACAGGGGGGATCCCCGAGCAGTACTTC
>TRBV7-8|.|.|TRBJ1-3
CASRLGRGSGNTIYF
TGTGCCAGCAGACTTGGTCGGGGATCTGGAAACACCATATATTTT
>TRBV4-2|.|.|TRBJ1-1
CASSQGGNTEAFF
TGTGCCAGCAGCCAAGGAGGGAACACTGAAGCTTTCTTT